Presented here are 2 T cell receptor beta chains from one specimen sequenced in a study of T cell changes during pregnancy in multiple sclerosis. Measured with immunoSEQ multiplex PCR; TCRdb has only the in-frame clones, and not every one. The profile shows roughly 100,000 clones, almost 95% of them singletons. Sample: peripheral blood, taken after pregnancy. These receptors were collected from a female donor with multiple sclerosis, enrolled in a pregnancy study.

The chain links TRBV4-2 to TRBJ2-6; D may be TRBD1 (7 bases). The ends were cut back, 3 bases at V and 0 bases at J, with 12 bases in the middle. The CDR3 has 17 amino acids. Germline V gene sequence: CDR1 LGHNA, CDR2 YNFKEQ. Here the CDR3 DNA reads TGTGCCAGCAGCCACGGCGGGGACAGCTCTGGGGCCAACGTCCTGACTTTC. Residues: CASSHGGDSSGANVLTF.

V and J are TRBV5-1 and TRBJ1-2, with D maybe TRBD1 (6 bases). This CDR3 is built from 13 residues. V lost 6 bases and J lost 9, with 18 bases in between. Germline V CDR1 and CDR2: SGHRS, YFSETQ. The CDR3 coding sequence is TGCGCCAGCACCATGGACAGTCAAATGAGCTACACCTTC. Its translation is CASTMDSQMSYTF.